These 15 T cell receptor beta chains came from one sample sequenced in a study of cytomegalovirus exposure and HLA in healthy donors. In the PCR, 60 Vbeta and 13 Jbeta primers were used. TCRdb's copy holds only in-frame clones and misses some; the assay was immunoSEQ multiplex PCR. The sample includes some 200,000 clones, 75% to 85% of them seen just once. The sequencing input was PBMCs. The origin of the receptors is a boy aged 5-17 years in good health and CMV-seronegative.

V usage is TRBV19 and J usage is TRBJ1-2, with TRBD1 matching 7 bases. CDR3 length: 16 residues. CDR1 is LNHDA, CDR2 SQIVND, per germline (reference sequence). V dropped 8 bases and J dropped 3; count of bases not matched to a gene: 15. The CDR3 nucleotides are TGTGCCAGTCAAACACCGGGACAGACGGGTTACTATGGCTACACCTTC. Its translation is CASQTPGQTGYYGYTF.

This chain uses TRBV6-5 with TRBJ2-1; 7 nucleotides line up with TRBD2. J gave up 7 bases and V 0 bases, and 9 bases lay outside the gene matches. CDR1 and CDR2 (germline): MNHEY, SVGAGI. The CDR3 extends over 16 amino acids. The DNA of the CDR3 is TGTGCCAGCAGTTACTCCTTGCGGGGGAGTCGGAATGAGCAGTTCTTC. Its protein product is CASSYSLRGSRNEQFF.

Only a few counts were recorded for this clone. This rearrangement joins TRBV5-4 to TRBJ1-1, with 7 bases aligning to TRBD1. The trim removed 0 bases at V and 1 base at J, leaving 3 bases unmatched. The germline V gene has CDR1 SGHNT and CDR2 YYREEE (reference sequence). This CDR3 has 15 residues. The CDR3, as DNA: TGTGCCAGCAGCTTGGCCGGGACAGCGAACACTGAAGCTTTCTTT. This gives the protein CASSLAGTANTEAFF.

The chain is built from TRBV7-6 and TRBJ2-7, with D maybe TRBD2 (5 bases). V was shortened by 5 bases and J by 6 bases, with 11 bases between the two germline ends. The CDR3 has 12 residues. Germline CDR1 is SGHVS and CDR2 is FNYEAQ. The CDR3 protein is CASSTSEGEQYF. In nucleotides, the CDR3 is TGTGCCAGCAGCACATCAGAGGGCGAGCAGTACTTC.

This chain links TRBV5-6 with TRBJ2-3; tentative D call: TRBD2 (7 bases). This CDR3 is built from 12 residues. Germline assignment: CDR1 SGHDT and CDR2 YYEEEE. The V end was cut by 9 bases, the J end by 13 bases, with 21 bases between. CDR3 region: CATNGGGPVEYF. CDR3 DNA sequence: TGTGCCACGAATGGGGGGGGCCCCGTTGAGTATTTT.

The V gene is TRBV9, the J gene TRBJ2-1; D may be TRBD1 (5 bases). Trimming stripped 4 bases from V and 9 bases from J, with 14 bases between. The CDR3 consists of 13 residues. CDR1 and CDR2 (germline): SGDLS, YYNGEE. The CDR3 region has the DNA TGTGCCAGCAGCCTCCGCCAGGGCGGTGAGCAGTTCTTC. This codes for CASSLRQGGEQFF. Together with reference TRBV9 and TRBJ2-1, the CDR3 gives the full variable domain: DSGVTQTPKHLITATGQRVTLRCSPRSGDLSVYWYQQSLDQGLQFLIQYYNGEERAKGNILERFSAQQFPDLHSELNLSSLELGDSALYFCASSLRQGGEQFFGPGTRLTVL.

This clone was recorded only once. V gene TRBV19 combines with J gene TRBJ1-2; no reliable D call. Germline CDR1 is LNHDA and CDR2 is SQIVND (reference sequence). V shed 6 bases and J shed 7 bases, with 18 bases lying between them. This CDR3 is 14 amino acids long. CDR3 nucleotides: TGTGCCAGTAGCTTGACTGCTGAGGTGGGTGGCTACACCTTC. Encoded protein: CASSLTAEVGGYTF.

The chain uses TRBV9 and TRBJ2-7; 7 bases are a match to TRBD1. This CDR3 comprises 15 residues. Germline V gene sequence: CDR1 SGDLS, CDR2 YYNGEE. The trim removed 4 bases at V and 5 bases at J, leaving 12 bases unmatched. CDR3 DNA sequence: TGTGCCAGCAGCTTCAGGGACAGTGGTTTCGACGAGCAGTACTTC. Translated, it gives CASSFRDSGFDEQYF.

The chain uses TRBV5-1 and TRBJ2-5; 12 bases line up with TRBD2. From germline, CDR1 is SGHRS and CDR2 YFSETQ. The CDR3 totals 17 residues. Losses at the gene ends were 4 bases for V and 2 bases for J; bases not matched to a gene: 9. Written as DNA, the CDR3 is TGCGCCAGCAGCCCACCCCTAGCGGGGGGGTTTCAAGAGACCCAGTACTTC. The encoded protein is CASSPPLAGGFQETQYF.

This rearrangement joins TRBV11-2 to TRBJ1-4; unclear D gene. Germline CDR1 SGHAT, CDR2 FQNNGV. V lost 5 bases, J lost 8 bases, and 12 bases lay in between. The CDR3 extends over 13 amino acids. CDR3 coding DNA: TGTGCCAGCAGCGGAACACTCGGGGAAAAACTGTTTTTT. This gives the protein CASSGTLGEKLFF.

CDR3 region: CAWSVGVLNTEAFF. The CDR3 DNA sequence: TGTGCCTGGAGTGTCGGGGTTCTGAACACTGAAGCTTTCTTT. The rearrangement links TRBV30 to TRBJ1-1; no firm D call. The germline V gene encodes CDR1 GTSNPN and CDR2 SVGIG (reference sequence). Trimming stripped 0 bases from V and 0 bases from J, with 8 bases between. CDR3 length: 14 amino acids.

The chain uses TRBV18 and TRBJ2-1, with TRBD2 identical over 11 bases. The CDR3 runs to 17 residues. CDR1 and CDR2 (germline): KGHSH, LQKENI. Losses at the gene ends were 1 base for V and 2 bases for J; bases not matched to a gene: 4. The CDR3 DNA follows: TGTGCCAGCTCACCACTAATAGCGGGGGGGCCCTACAATGAGCAGTTCTTC. Translation: CASSPLIAGGPYNEQFF.

The chain couples TRBV11-3 to TRBJ2-4; 8 bases agree with TRBD2. CDR3 length equals 15 residues. Germline V gene data show CDR1 as SGHNT and CDR2 as YENEEA. After removal of 5 bases from V and 7 bases from J, the junction contained 10 bases not matched to a gene. The DNA of the CDR3 is TGTGCCAGCAGCCCTGCAGCGGGAGCCAGTAACATTCAGTACTTC. It yields the protein CASSPAAGASNIQYF.

This chain connects TRBV5-1 to TRBJ2-3, with 12 bases lining up with TRBD2. The CDR3 is 17 residues long. From germline, CDR1 is SGHRS and CDR2 YFSETQ. V lost 4 bases, J lost 5 bases, and 11 bases stayed unmatched. CDR3 residues: CASSPRQLAGGRDTQYF. The DNA for the CDR3 is TGCGCCAGCAGCCCTAGGCAGCTAGCGGGGGGGCGAGATACGCAGTATTTT.

The gene calls are TRBV6-5 and TRBJ1-5, with unresolved D. The CDR3 has 14 amino acids. Germline V lookup: CDR1 MNHEY, CDR2 SVGAGI. V was trimmed by 4 bases and J by 9 bases, leaving 16 bases between them. DNA for the CDR3: TGTGCCAGCAGTTCAGACACCGGTGTTTTGCCCCAGCATTTT. Encoded protein: CASSSDTGVLPQHF.